This passage covers 20 T cell receptor beta chains from one sample sequenced in a study of blood T cell repertoires in COVID-19. The method was immunoSEQ multiplex PCR; TCRdb's version includes in-frame clones alone and lacks a portion of them. The sample has about 97,000 clones, 80% to 90% seen once. The sample comprised peripheral blood. The receptors originated from a human donor in a cohort sampled during active COVID-19.

The chain is built from TRBV9 and TRBJ1-1, with TRBD1 matching over 8 bases. V dropped 0 bases and J dropped 4; count of bases not matched to a gene: 2. The germline CDR1 and CDR2 sequences are SGDLS and YYNGEE. There are 14 residues in the CDR3. CDR3 sequence: CASSVGQGTTEAFF. The CDR3, as DNA: TGTGCCAGCAGCGTAGGACAGGGGACCACTGAAGCTTTCTTT.

This CDR3 is CASSLSATGSNEKLFF. DNA for the CDR3: TGTGCCAGCAGCTTAAGCGCGACAGGGAGTAATGAAAAACTGTTTTTT. V is TRBV7-8 and J is TRBJ1-4, with 7 bases identical to TRBD1. Unmatched junction bases numbered 7, after V lost 2 bases and J lost 4 bases. The CDR3 is made up of 16 amino acids. Germline CDR1 SGHVS, CDR2 FQNEAQ.

This clone has a single count. The rearrangement joins TRBV4-1 to TRBJ2-1, with D uncertain. The CDR3 is 16 amino acids. Trimming pared 3 bases from V and 5 bases from J, leaving 17 bases between. CDR1 is MGHRA and CDR2 is YSYEKL in the germline V gene. CDR3 bases: TGCGCCAGCAGCCATGAGGTGAGACCCCCGAACAATGAGCAGTTCTTC. Its protein product is CASSHEVRPPNNEQFF.

The chain carries TRBV19 and TRBJ2-1; 7 positions agree with TRBD2. From germline, CDR1 is LNHDA and CDR2 SQIVND (reference sequence). V shed 4 bases and J 4 bases; nucleotides not matched to a gene: 4. The CDR3 is made up of 14 amino acids. The CDR3 DNA reads TGTGCCAGTAGTACGGGGGGATGGTACAATGAGCAGTTCTTC. It specifies CASSTGGWYNEQFF.

The chain links TRBV27 to TRBJ2-1; D is perhaps TRBD2 (6 bases). CDR1 and CDR2 (germline): MNHEY, SMNVEV (reference sequence). CDR3 length: 13 amino acids. V lost 3 bases and J lost 11, with 14 bases in between. This CDR3 is CASSLGGGRKQFF. The CDR3 DNA reads TGTGCCAGCAGTTTGGGAGGCGGCCGTAAGCAGTTCTTC.

This chain links TRBV4-1 with TRBJ1-5; weak D call: TRBD1 (5 bases). CDR3 length: 15 residues. Germline V gene lookup returns CDR1 MGHRA and CDR2 YSYEKL. With 3 bases removed from V and 3 bases from J, the gap between germline ends came to 12 bases. The CDR3 DNA sequence: TGCGCCAGCAGCCAGCTTCAGGGATACAATCAGCCCCAGCATTTT. Amino acid sequence: CASSQLQGYNQPQHF.

V usage is TRBV7-2 and J usage is TRBJ2-7; 11 nucleotides line up with TRBD2. This CDR3 spans 17 amino acids. CDR1 SGHTA and CDR2 FQGNSA come from the germline V gene. The V gene end was trimmed by 1 base and the J gene end by 0 bases; junction bases not matched to a gene: 5. For the CDR3, the DNA is TGTGCCAGCAGCTTAGTTGGGACTAGCGGACTCTCCTACGAGCAGTACTTC. Amino acids: CASSLVGTSGLSYEQYF.

This chain uses TRBV12-3 or TRBV12-4 with TRBJ1-1, with D unresolved. The CDR3 contains 13 residues. The ends were cut back, 3 bases at V and 3 bases at J, with 8 bases in the middle. In DNA, the CDR3 is TGTGCCAGCAGTTTTACAGCCGACACTGAAGCTTTCTTT. Translation: CASSFTADTEAFF.

This clone was counted a few times. This chain joins TRBV14 and TRBJ2-2; D may be TRBD2 (7 bases). CDR3 size: 16 residues. Germline loops: CDR1 SGHDN, CDR2 FVKESK. V gave up 4 bases and J gave up 4 bases, with 16 bases separating them. This chain's CDR3 is CASSRPGGLVTGELFF. CDR3 nucleotide sequence: TGTGCCAGCAGCCGCCCCGGGGGGCTAGTCACCGGGGAGCTGTTTTTT.

This clone has just a few counts. The V gene is TRBV19, the J gene TRBJ1-2; D is unclear. The CDR3 sequence is 13 residues long. CDR1 and CDR2 (germline): LNHDA, SQIVND (reference sequence). V shed 6 bases and J shed 3 bases, with 11 bases lying between them. As DNA, the CDR3 is TGTGCCAGTAGGCCAGGCGAGTACTATGGCTACACCTTC. Its protein is CASRPGEYYGYTF.

The chain links TRBV27 to TRBJ2-1, with 9 bases fitting TRBD1. The CDR3 runs 15 residues. Germline CDR1 reads MNHEY; CDR2 reads SMNVEV (reference sequence). J was trimmed by 7 bases and V by 4 bases; bases with no gene match: 8. The CDR3 region has the DNA TGTGCCAGCAGTTCTCGGGACAGGGAAGGGAATGAGCAGTTCTTC. Residues: CASSSRDREGNEQFF.

The chain uses TRBV5-6 and TRBJ1-3; no reliable D call. Germline-derived CDR1 and CDR2 are SGHDT and YYEEEE. V was trimmed by 4 bases and J by 0 bases, leaving 14 bases between them. The CDR3 sequence is 16 residues long. DNA of the CDR3: TGTGCCAGCAGCCCTCCGGGGAGTCACTCTGGAAACACCATATATTTT. Residues: CASSPPGSHSGNTIYF.

V usage is TRBV5-1 and J usage is TRBJ1-2; TRBD1 might be the D (5 bases). The germline CDR1 and CDR2 sequences are SGHRS and YFSETQ. V was shortened by 0 bases and J by 3 bases, with 9 bases between the two germline ends. CDR3 length: 14 residues. Here the CDR3 reads CASSLDGGDYGYTF. The CDR3 DNA sequence: TGCGCCAGCAGCTTGGATGGAGGGGACTATGGCTACACCTTC.

This rearrangement joins TRBV29-1 to TRBJ2-3, with 14 positions matching TRBD2. With V trimmed by 5 bases and J by 2 bases, 9 bases remained unmatched. Looked up from germline, CDR1 is SQVTM and CDR2 is ANQGSEA. This CDR3 has 17 residues. The CDR3 spells CSVSGLAGGPFTDTQYF. The CDR3 DNA sequence: TGCAGCGTTTCCGGACTAGCGGGAGGCCCGTTCACAGATACGCAGTATTTT.

V usage is TRBV28 and J usage is TRBJ1-4; D gene unclear. V was shortened by 3 bases and J by 8 bases, with 13 bases between the two germline ends. The CDR3 has 14 residues. Germline lookup yields CDR1 MDHEN and CDR2 SYDVKM. CDR3 sequence (DNA): TGTGCCAGCAGTTTGATGGGAGCGGGGGAAAAACTGTTTTTT. Translating gives CASSLMGAGEKLFF. The full variable domain, in which reference TRBV28 and TRBJ1-4 provide the parts outside the CDR3, is DVKVTQSSRYLVKRTGEKVFLECVQDMDHENMFWYRQDPGLGLRLIYFSYDVKMKEKGDIPEGYSVSREKKERFSLILESASTNQTSMYLCASSLMGAGEKLFFGSGTQLSVL.

The chain has TRBV9 and TRBJ2-1; TRBD2 matches at 7 bases. After removal of 4 bases from V and 9 bases from J, the junction contained 10 bases not matched to a gene. Germline V gene sequence: CDR1 SGDLS, CDR2 YYNGEE. This CDR3 comprises 14 residues. The CDR3 DNA reads TGTGCCAGCAGCCCCCGCGGGGGATCGGGTGAGCAGTTCTTC. It yields the protein CASSPRGGSGEQFF.

The chain is built from TRBV27 and TRBJ2-7; 7 bases fit TRBD1. From germline, CDR1 is MNHEY and CDR2 SMNVEV (reference sequence). V lost 2 bases and J lost 4; bases outside the gene matches: 11. This CDR3 region has 16 residues. CDR3 protein: CASSLNPVGGKYEQYF. The CDR3 DNA sequence: TGTGCCAGCAGTTTAAATCCGGTAGGGGGCAAGTACGAGCAGTACTTC.

The gene calls are TRBV7-9 and TRBJ2-2, with 12 bases aligning to TRBD2. V lost 5 bases, J lost 6 bases, and 7 bases stayed unmatched. The CDR3 is 16 residues long. Germline V gives CDR1 SEHNR, CDR2 FQNEAQ (reference sequence). This chain's CDR3 is CASSIRLAGAAGELFF. CDR3 coding DNA: TGTGCCAGCAGCATCCGACTAGCGGGAGCGGCCGGGGAGCTGTTTTTT.

V usage is TRBV30 and J usage is TRBJ2-1, with 10 positions matching TRBD2. This CDR3 has 15 residues. V dropped 4 bases and J dropped 7; count of bases not matched to a gene: 10. The V gene's germline CDR1 is GTSNPN and CDR2 SVGIG (reference sequence). CDR3 sequence (DNA): TGTGCCTGGATTAAATCTAGCGGGGGTTGGAATGAGCAGTTCTTC. Amino acid sequence: CAWIKSSGGWNEQFF.

The V gene is TRBV13, the J gene TRBJ2-1, with 8 positions matching TRBD2. The CDR3 consists of 20 residues. After removal of 6 bases from V and 0 bases from J, the junction contained 19 bases not matched to a gene. CDR1 is PRHDT and CDR2 is FYEKMQ in the germline V gene (reference sequence). As DNA, the CDR3 is TGTGCCAGCAGAGAAAGTTCGGTAGCGGGAAGTAGTAGCTCCTACAATGAGCAGTTCTTC. It specifies CASRESSVAGSSSSYNEQFF.